The rows below give T cell receptor beta chains drawn from one sample of a study of cytomegalovirus exposure and HLA in healthy donors. Produced via immunoSEQ multiplex PCR; TCRdb's table is partial and in-frame only. This sample yields hundreds of thousands of clones, of which 90% are seen a single time; around 3.1% belongs to the top ten. The sequenced sample was PBMCs. The receptors come from a young woman in good health and CMV-seronegative. The CDR3 runs from the conserved cysteine through the conserved F or W. A D gene is named only where the DNA matches it firmly. Size is stated for part of the rows, as once, few or many counts, or as a class when the clone is expanded.

j_call	d_call	clone_size	cdr3_length	v_call	cdr3_aa	cdr3_nt
TRBJ1-4	NA	NA	17	TRBV28	CASSSLVRGPGGEKLFF	TGTGCCAGCAGTTCCCTTGTTCGGGGGCCGGGAGGTGAAAAACTGTTTTTT
TRBJ2-7	TRBD2	NA	17	TRBV4-2	CASSPGLAGGFPLEQYF	TGTGCCAGCAGCCCGGGGCTAGCGGGAGGATTTCCCCTCGAGCAGTACTTC
TRBJ2-7	NA	NA	16	TRBV4-2	CASSQDASLAAYEQYF	TGTGCCAGCAGCCAAGATGCGAGTTTAGCGGCCTACGAGCAGTACTTC
TRBJ1-4	NA	NA	15	TRBV4-1	CASSQGEHRREKLFF	TGCGCCAGCAGCCAAGGAGAGCATCGTAGGGAAAAACTGTTTTTT
TRBJ2-7	TRBD1	NA	14	TRBV5-4	CASSPGQGPYEQYF	TGTGCCAGCAGCCCCGGACAGGGTCCCTACGAGCAGTACTTC
TRBJ2-1	NA	NA	13	TRBV19	CASSIDHGNEQFF	TGTGCCAGTAGTATAGATCACGGGAATGAGCAGTTCTTC
TRBJ2-7	TRBD2	NA	16	TRBV7-6	CASSQGPGLASYEQYF	TGTGCCAGCAGTCAGGGACCGGGACTAGCGTCCTACGAGCAGTACTTC
TRBJ1-4	TRBD1	NA	15	TRBV2	CASSKQGGTNEKLFF	TGTGCCAGCAGTAAACAGGGGGGCACTAATGAAAAACTGTTTTTT
TRBJ1-1	TRBD1	once	14	TRBV27	CASSTGQGADEAFF	TGTGCCAGCAGTACGGGACAGGGGGCGGATGAAGCTTTCTTT
TRBJ2-5	NA	NA	13	TRBV27	CASNFSGAETQYF	TGTGCCAGCAACTTCTCAGGGGCGGAGACCCAGTACTTC
TRBJ2-7	TRBD1	NA	17	TRBV28	CASSANPWTGPSYEQYF	TGTGCCAGCAGTGCAAACCCTTGGACAGGGCCCTCCTACGAGCAGTACTTC
TRBJ2-6	TRBD2	NA	16	TRBV27	CASSLGGRAGANVLTF	TGTGCCAGCAGTTTAGGCGGGAGGGCTGGGGCCAACGTCCTGACTTTC
TRBJ1-1	NA	NA	14	TRBV27	CASSLGTSNTEAFF	TGTGCCAGCAGTTTAGGTACCTCGAACACTGAAGCTTTCTTT
TRBJ2-7	TRBD2	NA	18	TRBV15	CATSRGGTSGWSSYEQYF	TGTGCCACCAGCAGAGGCGGGACTAGCGGGTGGTCGTCCTACGAGCAGTACTTC
TRBJ2-1	NA	NA	13	TRBV2	CASRLASYNEQFF	TGTGCCAGCAGGCTAGCCTCCTACAATGAGCAGTTCTTC
TRBJ2-3	TRBD1	NA	14	TRBV5-1	CASSLDRGTDTQYF	TGCGCCAGCAGCCTGGACAGGGGCACAGATACGCAGTATTTT
TRBJ2-1	TRBD1	NA	19	TRBV28	CASSSWTGPIQSSYNEQFF	TGTGCCAGCAGTTCTTGGACAGGACCCATTCAGAGCTCCTACAATGAGCAGTTCTTC
TRBJ2-3	NA	NA	16	TRBV4-1	CASSPAGPLATDTQYF	TGCGCCAGCAGCCCTGCTGGGCCGTTAGCCACAGATACGCAGTATTTT
TRBJ1-2	TRBD1	NA	15	TRBV6-6	CASSYADREVDGYTF	TGTGCCAGCAGTTACGCAGACAGGGAGGTAGATGGCTACACCTTC
TRBJ2-2	NA	NA	13	TRBV10-3	CAITDLITGELFF	TGTGCCATCACGGATCTTATCACCGGGGAGCTGTTTTTT
TRBJ2-7	TRBD1	many	15	TRBV27	CASTLRQGAWDEQYF	TGTGCCAGCACCCTCCGACAGGGGGCGTGGGACGAGCAGTACTTC
TRBJ2-7	NA	NA	13	TRBV6-5	CASSYSNAESQYF	TGTGCCAGCAGTTACTCGAATGCTGAATCACAGTACTTC
TRBJ1-2	TRBD1	NA	15	TRBV25-1	CASSETGGVYYGYTF	TGTGCCAGCAGTGAGACAGGGGGCGTTTACTATGGCTACACCTTC
TRBJ2-7	TRBD2	NA	15	TRBV5-1	CASSAVAGGSHEQYF	TGCGCCAGCAGCGCCGTAGCGGGAGGGTCCCACGAGCAGTACTTC
TRBJ2-1	NA	NA	17	TRBV19	CASTSRSGNRPYNEQFF	TGTGCCAGTACCTCCCGGTCGGGGAACAGGCCCTACAATGAGCAGTTCTTC
TRBJ2-7	NA	NA	13	TRBV5-1	CASSLASGNEQYF	TGCGCCAGCAGCTTGGCTTCAGGGAACGAGCAGTACTTC
TRBJ2-7	NA	few	11	TRBV20-1	CSVGGGYEQYF	TGCAGTGTGGGAGGGGGCTACGAGCAGTACTTC
TRBJ2-3	NA	NA	14	TRBV2	CASRLLGGTDTQYF	TGTGCCAGCAGGCTACTAGGAGGCACAGATACGCAGTATTTT
TRBJ2-2	NA	NA	12	TRBV9	CASTSAAGELFF	TGTGCCAGCACTAGCGCGGCCGGGGAGCTGTTTTTT
TRBJ2-7	TRBD1	NA	18	TRBV4-3	CASSHGTGTAGTSYEQYF	TGCGCCAGCAGCCATGGAACTGGGACAGCTGGTACCTCCTACGAGCAGTACTTC
TRBJ2-2	TRBD2	NA	15	TRBV4-2	CASSDPGLTTGELFF	TGTGCCAGCAGCGACCCGGGACTAACCACCGGGGAGCTGTTTTTT
TRBJ2-7	TRBD2	NA	14	TRBV27	CASSSTSGSGEQYF	TGTGCCAGCAGTTCGACTAGCGGGAGCGGCGAGCAGTACTTC
TRBJ2-2	TRBD2	NA	16	TRBV27	CASSFFLAGGPGELFF	TGTGCCAGCAGTTTTTTCCTAGCGGGAGGGCCCGGGGAGCTGTTTTTT
TRBJ2-1	TRBD2	NA	16	TRBV28	CASSPWTSGSGNEQFF	TGTGCCAGCAGTCCTTGGACTAGCGGGAGCGGCAATGAGCAGTTCTTC
TRBJ2-7	NA	NA	13	TRBV27	CASSFNSNYEQYF	TGTGCCAGCAGTTTTAACAGCAACTACGAGCAGTACTTC
TRBJ2-3	NA	NA	14	TRBV27	CASSSTGIADTQYF	TGTGCCAGCAGTTCTACAGGGATAGCAGATACGCAGTATTTT
TRBJ2-1	NA	NA	14	TRBV19	CASSIGRAYNEQFF	TGTGCCAGTAGTATAGGCAGGGCTTACAATGAGCAGTTCTTC
TRBJ2-5	NA	NA	11	TRBV28	CASGSGETQYF	TGTGCCAGCGGGAGCGGGGAGACCCAGTACTTC
TRBJ2-3	TRBD2	NA	16	TRBV28	CASSPYWTSGSDTQYF	TGTGCCAGCAGTCCTTATTGGACTAGCGGGAGTGATACGCAGTATTTT
TRBJ2-7	NA	NA	12	TRBV30	CAWSTVSYEQYF	TGTGCCTGGAGTACAGTCTCCTACGAGCAGTACTTC
TRBJ2-1	NA	NA	17	TRBV4-3	CASSQEGPGSSYNEQFF	TGCGCCAGCAGCCAAGAAGGCCCAGGAAGCTCCTACAATGAGCAGTTCTTC
TRBJ2-5	NA	NA	14	TRBV28	CASSSQGFQETQYF	TGTGCCAGCAGTTCTCAGGGGTTCCAAGAGACCCAGTACTTC
TRBJ2-1	TRBD2	NA	16	TRBV30	CAWSGAGGSSYNEQFF	TGTGCCTGGAGTGGGGCGGGGGGAAGCTCCTACAATGAGCAGTTCTTC
TRBJ2-4	NA	NA	16	TRBV25-1	CASSEVPTRSKNIQYF	TGTGCCAGCAGTGAAGTGCCTACACGGAGCAAAAACATTCAGTACTTC
TRBJ2-7	TRBD2	NA	17	TRBV5-1	CASSLNPGTGGGYEQYF	TGCGCCAGCAGCTTGAACCCCGGGACGGGGGGAGGCTACGAGCAGTACTTC
TRBJ2-7	TRBD1	NA	13	TRBV28	CASSFDRAYEQYF	TGTGCCAGCAGTTTTGACAGGGCCTACGAGCAGTACTTC
TRBJ2-7	TRBD2	NA	17	TRBV9	CASSVAGGPARLYEQYF	TGTGCCAGCAGCGTAGCGGGAGGGCCTGCTAGGCTCTACGAGCAGTACTTC
TRBJ2-7	NA	NA	15	TRBV28	CASSRGRTLTYEQYF	TGTGCCAGCAGCCGAGGACGGACGTTGACCTACGAGCAGTACTTC
TRBJ2-7	NA	NA	15	TRBV10-3	CAISDHRGGNYEQYF	TGTGCCATCAGTGACCACAGGGGGGGAAACTACGAGCAGTACTTC
TRBJ2-3	NA	NA	16	TRBV2	CASTTPKGHFTDTQYF	TGTGCCAGCACGACCCCCAAGGGACACTTCACAGATACGCAGTATTTT
TRBJ2-2	NA	once	15	TRBV4-2	CASSQDRVSFGELFF	TGTGCCAGCAGCCAAGATCGCGTCTCCTTCGGGGAGCTGTTTTTT
TRBJ2-2	NA	NA	15	TRBV19	CASSSQGGNTGELFF	TGTGCCAGTAGTTCTCAGGGGGGGAACACCGGGGAGCTGTTTTTT
TRBJ2-1	TRBD1	NA	18	TRBV28	CASSKGTVLQSSYNEQFF	TGTGCCAGCAGCAAAGGGACAGTCCTACAGAGCTCCTACAATGAGCAGTTCTTC
TRBJ2-7	TRBD2	once	15	TRBV27	CASSLSRTRGYEQYF	TGTGCCAGCAGTTTAAGTCGGACTAGGGGTTACGAGCAGTACTTC
TRBJ2-7	NA	NA	15	TRBV27	CASSFKQGRGYEQYF	TGTGCCAGCAGTTTTAAGCAGGGGCGTGGGTACGAGCAGTACTTC
TRBJ2-2	TRBD2	NA	16	TRBV19	CASSTMLAGGPKELFF	TGTGCCAGTAGTACTATGCTAGCGGGAGGGCCGAAGGAGCTGTTTTTT
TRBJ2-1	TRBD2	once	15	TRBV7-9	CASSFLTSGYNEQFF	TGTGCCAGCAGCTTCCTGACTAGCGGGTACAATGAGCAGTTCTTC
TRBJ2-7	TRBD1	NA	14	TRBV19	CASSIRTGSYEQYF	TGTGCCAGTAGTATCCGGACAGGATCCTACGAGCAGTACTTC
TRBJ2-1	TRBD2	NA	19	TRBV11-2	CASSLGMMAGAPKHNEQFF	TGTGCCAGCAGCTTAGGGATGATGGCGGGAGCTCCCAAACACAATGAGCAGTTCTTC
TRBJ2-1	NA	NA	12	TRBV29-1	CSVDVTDNEQFF	TGCAGCGTTGACGTGACTGACAATGAGCAGTTCTTC